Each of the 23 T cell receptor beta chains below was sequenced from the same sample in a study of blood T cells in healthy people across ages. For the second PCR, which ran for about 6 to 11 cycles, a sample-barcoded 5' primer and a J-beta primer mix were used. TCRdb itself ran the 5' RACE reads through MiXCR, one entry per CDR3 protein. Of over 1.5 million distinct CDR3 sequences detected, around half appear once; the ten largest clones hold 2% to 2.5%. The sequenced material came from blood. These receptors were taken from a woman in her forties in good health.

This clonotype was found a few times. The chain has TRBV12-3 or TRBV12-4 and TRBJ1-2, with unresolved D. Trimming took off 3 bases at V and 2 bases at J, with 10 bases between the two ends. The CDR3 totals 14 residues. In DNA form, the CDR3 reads TGTGCCAGCAGTTTTCAAGGAGGGAACTATGGCTACACCTTC. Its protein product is CASSFQGGNYGYTF.

The DNA for the CDR3 is TGTGCCAGCAGCCAAGATGGGGTCGGGGAAGGCTCCTACGAGCAGTACTTC. It is translated as CASSQDGVGEGSYEQYF. The chain carries TRBV3-1 and TRBJ2-7, with D tentatively TRBD2 (5 bases). Germline loops: CDR1 LGHDT, CDR2 YNNKEL (reference sequence). Trimming stripped 0 bases from V and 0 bases from J, with 15 bases between. The CDR3 sequence is 17 residues long.

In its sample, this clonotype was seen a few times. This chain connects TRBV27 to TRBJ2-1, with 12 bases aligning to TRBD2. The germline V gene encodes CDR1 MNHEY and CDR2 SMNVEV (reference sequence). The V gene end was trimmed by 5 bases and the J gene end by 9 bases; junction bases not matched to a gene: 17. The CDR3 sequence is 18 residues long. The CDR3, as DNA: TGTGCCAGCAGTCCCTTCGCGGCTAGCGGGGGGGCCTTGGTTGAGCAGTTCTTC. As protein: CASSPFAASGGALVEQFF.

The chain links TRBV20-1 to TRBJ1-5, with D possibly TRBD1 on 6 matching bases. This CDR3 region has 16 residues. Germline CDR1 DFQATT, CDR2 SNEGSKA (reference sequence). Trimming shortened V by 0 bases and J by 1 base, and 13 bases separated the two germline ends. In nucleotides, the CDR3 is TGCAGTGCTAGAGATTCGGGGGGCAGAAGCAATCAGCCCCAGCATTTT. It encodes CSARDSGGRSNQPQHF.

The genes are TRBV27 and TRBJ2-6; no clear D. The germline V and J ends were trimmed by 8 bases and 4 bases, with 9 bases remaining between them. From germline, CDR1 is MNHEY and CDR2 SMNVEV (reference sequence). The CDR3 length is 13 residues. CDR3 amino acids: CASQAGGANVLTF. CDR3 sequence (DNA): TGTGCCAGCCAAGCAGGAGGGGCCAACGTCCTGACTTTC.

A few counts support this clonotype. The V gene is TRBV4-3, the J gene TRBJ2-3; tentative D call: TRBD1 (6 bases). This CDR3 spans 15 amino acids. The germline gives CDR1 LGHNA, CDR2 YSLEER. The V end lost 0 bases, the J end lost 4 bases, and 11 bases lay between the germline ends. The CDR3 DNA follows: TGCGCCAGCAGCCAAGATCAGGGGACCCCAGATACGCAGTATTTT. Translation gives CASSQDQGTPDTQYF.

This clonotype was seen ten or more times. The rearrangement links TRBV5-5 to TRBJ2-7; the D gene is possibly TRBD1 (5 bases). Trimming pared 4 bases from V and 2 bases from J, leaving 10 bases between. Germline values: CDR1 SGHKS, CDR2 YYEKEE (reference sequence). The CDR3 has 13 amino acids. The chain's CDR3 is CASSPLGAYEQYF. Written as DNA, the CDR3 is TGTGCCAGCAGCCCGCTAGGGGCCTACGAGCAGTACTTC. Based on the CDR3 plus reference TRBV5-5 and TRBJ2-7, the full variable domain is DAGVTQSPTHLIKTRGQQVTLRCSPISGHKSVSWYQQVLGQGPQFIFQYYEKEERGRGNFPDRFSARQFPNYSSELNVNALLLGDSALYLCASSPLGAYEQYFGPGTRLTVT.

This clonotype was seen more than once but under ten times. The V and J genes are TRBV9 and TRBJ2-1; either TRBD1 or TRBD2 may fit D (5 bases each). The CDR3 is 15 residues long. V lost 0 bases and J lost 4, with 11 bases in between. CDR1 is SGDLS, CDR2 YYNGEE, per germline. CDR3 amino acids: CASSVDSGHYNEQFF. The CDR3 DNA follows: TGTGCCAGCAGCGTAGATTCGGGGCATTACAATGAGCAGTTCTTC.

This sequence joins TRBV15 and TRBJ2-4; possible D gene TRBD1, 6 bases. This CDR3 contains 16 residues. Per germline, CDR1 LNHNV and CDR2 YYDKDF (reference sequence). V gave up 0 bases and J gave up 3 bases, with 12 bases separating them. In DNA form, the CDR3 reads TGTGCCACCAGCAGAGATGAAGGCAGGGGCAAAAACATTCAGTACTTC. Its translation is CATSRDEGRGKNIQYF.

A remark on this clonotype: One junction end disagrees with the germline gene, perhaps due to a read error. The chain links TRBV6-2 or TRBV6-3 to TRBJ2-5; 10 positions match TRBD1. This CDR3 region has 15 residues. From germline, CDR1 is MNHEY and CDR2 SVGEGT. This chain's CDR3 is CAGSYSTGGLGAQYF. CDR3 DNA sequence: TGTGCCGGCAGTTACTCGACAGGGGGCCTTGGGGCCCAGTACTTC.

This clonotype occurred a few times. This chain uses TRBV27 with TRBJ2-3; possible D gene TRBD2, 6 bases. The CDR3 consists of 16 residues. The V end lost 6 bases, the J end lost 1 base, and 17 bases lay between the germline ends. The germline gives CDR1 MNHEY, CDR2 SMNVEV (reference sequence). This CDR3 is CASSLGGTIRTDTQYF. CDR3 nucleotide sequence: TGTGCCAGCAGCCTGGGGGGAACAATTCGCACAGATACGCAGTATTTT.

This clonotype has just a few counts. In DNA, the CDR3 is TGCAGCGTTGGTCAGGCGGAAGAGACCCAGTACTTC. It codes for CSVGQAEETQYF. This sequence joins TRBV29-1 and TRBJ2-5; no reliable D call. This CDR3 region has 12 residues. The V end was cut by 4 bases, the J end by 3 bases, with 9 bases between. The germline CDR1 and CDR2 sequences are SQVTM and ANQGSEA.

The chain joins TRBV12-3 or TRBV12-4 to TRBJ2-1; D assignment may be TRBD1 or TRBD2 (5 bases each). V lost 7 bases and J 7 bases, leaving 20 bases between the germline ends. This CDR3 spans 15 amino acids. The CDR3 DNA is TGTGCCAGCAATAGAGGGGAGCTTCTCTCTAATGAGCAGTTCTTC. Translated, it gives CASNRGELLSNEQFF.

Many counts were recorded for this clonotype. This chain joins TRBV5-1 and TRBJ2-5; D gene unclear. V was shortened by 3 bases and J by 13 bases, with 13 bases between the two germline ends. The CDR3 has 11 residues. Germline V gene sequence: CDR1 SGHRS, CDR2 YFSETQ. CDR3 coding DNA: TGCGCCAGCAGCTCGACTGAGGAGAGGTACTTC. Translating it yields CASSSTEERYF. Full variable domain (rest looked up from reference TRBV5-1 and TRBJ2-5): KAGVTQTPRYLIKTRGQQVTLSCSPISGHRSVSWYQQTPGQGLQFLFEYFSETQRNKGNFPGRFSGRQFSNSRSEMNVSTLELGDSALYLCASSSTEERYFGPGTRLLVL.

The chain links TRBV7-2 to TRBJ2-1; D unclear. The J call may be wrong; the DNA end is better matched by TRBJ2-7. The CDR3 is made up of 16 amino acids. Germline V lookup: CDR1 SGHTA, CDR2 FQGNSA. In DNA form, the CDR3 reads TGTGCCAGCAGCTTAGTCGAGCCCCGTATGAACAATGAGCAGTACTTC. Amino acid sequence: CASSLVEPRMNNEQYF.

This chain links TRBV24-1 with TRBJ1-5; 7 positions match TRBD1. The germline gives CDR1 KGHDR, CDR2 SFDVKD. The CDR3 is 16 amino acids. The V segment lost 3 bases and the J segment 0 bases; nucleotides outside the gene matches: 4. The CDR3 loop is CATSDPGTDSNQPQHF. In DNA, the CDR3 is TGTGCCACCAGTGATCCGGGGACAGATAGCAATCAGCCCCAGCATTTT.

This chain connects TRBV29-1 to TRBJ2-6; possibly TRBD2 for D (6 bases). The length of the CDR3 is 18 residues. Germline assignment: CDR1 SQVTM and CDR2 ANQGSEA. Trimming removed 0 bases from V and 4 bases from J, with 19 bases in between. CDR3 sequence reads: CSVEDRVEGLAGANVLTF. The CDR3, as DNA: TGCAGCGTTGAAGATCGGGTGGAGGGACTGGCGGGGGCCAACGTCCTGACTTTC.

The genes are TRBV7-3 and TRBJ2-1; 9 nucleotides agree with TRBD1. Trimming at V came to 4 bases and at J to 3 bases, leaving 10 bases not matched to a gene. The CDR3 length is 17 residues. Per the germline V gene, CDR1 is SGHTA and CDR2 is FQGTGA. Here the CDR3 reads CASSSPKTGGDYNEQFF. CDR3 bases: TGTGCCAGCAGCTCCCCAAAGACAGGGGGAGACTACAATGAGCAGTTCTTC.

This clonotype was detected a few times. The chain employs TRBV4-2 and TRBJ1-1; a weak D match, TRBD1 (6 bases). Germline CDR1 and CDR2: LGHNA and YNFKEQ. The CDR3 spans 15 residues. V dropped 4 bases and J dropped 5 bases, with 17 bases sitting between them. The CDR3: CASSPPGQGRTEAFF. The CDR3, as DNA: TGTGCCAGCAGCCCTCCGGGGCAGGGGAGGACTGAAGCTTTCTTT.

CDR3 in DNA: TGCAGTGCTGGACTAGCGGGTGCAAACATTGAGCAGTTCTTC. It codes for CSAGLAGANIEQFF. The chain employs TRBV20-1 and TRBJ2-1; 11 nucleotides align to TRBD2. V shed 5 bases, J shed 9 bases, and the junction held 9 bases outside the gene matches. The CDR3 extends over 14 amino acids. The germline V gene has CDR1 DFQATT and CDR2 SNEGSKA (reference sequence).

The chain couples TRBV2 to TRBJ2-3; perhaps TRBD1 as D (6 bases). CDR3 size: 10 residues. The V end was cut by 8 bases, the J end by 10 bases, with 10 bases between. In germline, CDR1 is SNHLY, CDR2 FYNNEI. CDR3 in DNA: TGTGCCAGCTGGCAGGGGTCGCAGTATTTT. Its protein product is CASWQGSQYF.

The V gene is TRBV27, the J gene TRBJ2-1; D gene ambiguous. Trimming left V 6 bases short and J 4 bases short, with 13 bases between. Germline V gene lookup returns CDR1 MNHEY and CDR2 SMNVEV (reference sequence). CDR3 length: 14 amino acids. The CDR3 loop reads CASRQGRAYNEQFF. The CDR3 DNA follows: TGTGCCAGCAGACAAGGGCGTGCTTACAATGAGCAGTTCTTC.

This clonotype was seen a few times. CDR3 in DNA: TGTGCCAGTAGTATGGCTTCGGGGCAGCCCTACGAGCAGTACTTC. As protein: CASSMASGQPYEQYF. This rearrangement joins TRBV19 to TRBJ2-7; D might be TRBD1 or TRBD2, each matching 5 bases. This CDR3 contains 15 residues. V lost 3 bases and J lost 2, with 14 bases in between. From germline, CDR1 is LNHDA and CDR2 SQIVND (reference sequence). Together with reference TRBV19 and TRBJ2-7, the CDR3 gives the full variable domain: DGGITQSPKYLFRKEGQNVTLSCEQNLNHDAMYWYRQDPGQGLRLIYYSQIVNDFQKGDIAEGYSVSREKKESFPLTVTSAQKNPTAFYLCASSMASGQPYEQYFGPGTRLTVT.